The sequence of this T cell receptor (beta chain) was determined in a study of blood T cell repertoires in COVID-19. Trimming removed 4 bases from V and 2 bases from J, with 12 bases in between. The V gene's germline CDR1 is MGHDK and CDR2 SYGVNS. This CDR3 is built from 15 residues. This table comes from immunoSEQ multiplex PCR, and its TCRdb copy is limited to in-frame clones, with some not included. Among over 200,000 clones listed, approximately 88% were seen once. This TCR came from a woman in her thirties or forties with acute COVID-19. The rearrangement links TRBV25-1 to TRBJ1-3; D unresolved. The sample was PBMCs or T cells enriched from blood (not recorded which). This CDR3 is CASSASGHTGNTIYF. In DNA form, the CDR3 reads TGTGCCAGCAGTGCCTCAGGCCACACTGGAAACACCATATATTTT.